Shown below are 8 T cell receptor beta chains from a single sample sequenced in a study of regulatory T cells in long-lasting Graves disease. Libraries of TCR beta came from iRepertoire HTBI primers plus Arm-PCR of CDR3 regions. TCRdb reprocessed the multiplex PCR reads via MiXCR and lists one record per CDR3 protein. The data contain under 300,000 distinct CDR3 sequences, 20% to 25% of them singletons. Time point reported: newly diagnosed GD, antithyroid drugs for less than 3 months. RNA from PBMCs was the source of the TCR library. The source material was peripheral blood mononuclear cells (PBMCs), sampled at new diagnosis, from a patient treated with antithyroid drugs. Receptors originate from a female donor with Graves disease.

This sequence joins TRBV25-1 and TRBJ2-6; D not certain. Trimming took off 0 bases at V and 0 bases at J, with 9 bases between the two ends. The CDR3 totals 17 residues. The V gene's germline CDR1 is MGHDK and CDR2 SYGVNS. The CDR3: CASSEYGRISGANVLTF. The DNA for the CDR3 is TGTGCCAGCAGTGAATATGGGCGGATCTCTGGGGCCAACGTCCTGACTTTC.

This clonotype has at least ten counts. This rearrangement joins TRBV12-3 or TRBV12-4 to TRBJ2-3; D perhaps matches TRBD2 (6 bases). There are 15 residues in the CDR3. Trimming stripped 5 bases from V and 4 bases from J, with 16 bases between. CDR3 sequence (DNA): TGTGCCAGCAGTCCGACTAGACTCGGGTCAGATACGCAGTATTTT. Translating gives CASSPTRLGSDTQYF.

V usage is TRBV5-1 and J usage is TRBJ2-7; 11 bases are shared with TRBD2. Per germline, CDR1 SGHRS and CDR2 YFSETQ. V was clipped by 2 bases and J by 3 bases; unmatched bases: 7. The CDR3 sequence is 16 residues long. The CDR3 sequence: CASSFGSSGGNYEQYF. CDR3 nucleotide sequence: TGCGCCAGCAGCTTTGGTTCTAGCGGGGGGAACTACGAGCAGTACTTC.

This clonotype was detected ten times or more. CDR3 DNA: TGTGCCAGCAGCTTTTCAGAACCTCGGGGCAATCAGCCCCAGCATTTT. It specifies CASSFSEPRGNQPQHF. The chain carries TRBV5-5 and TRBJ1-5; D unclear. V dropped 2 bases and J dropped 2 bases, with 14 bases sitting between them. Germline CDR1 and CDR2: SGHKS and YYEKEE (reference sequence). The CDR3 is 16 amino acids. Full variable domain (remainder filled in from reference TRBV5-5 and TRBJ1-5): DAGVTQSPTHLIKTRGQQVTLRCSPISGHKSVSWYQQVLGQGPQFIFQYYEKEERGRGNFPDRFSARQFPNYSSELNVNALLLGDSALYLCASSFSEPRGNQPQHFGDGTRLSIL.

Many counts were recorded for this clonotype. The gene calls are TRBV6-5 and TRBJ1-1; D unclear. Germline V gene lookup returns CDR1 MNHEY and CDR2 SVGAGI. V lost 0 bases, J lost 0 bases, and 11 bases lay in between. This CDR3 has 16 amino acids. CDR3 in DNA: TGTGCCAGCAGTTACTCGAATACGGCCGTGAACACTGAAGCTTTCTTT. Its protein product is CASSYSNTAVNTEAFF.

In this sample, this clonotype turned up many times. This chain links TRBV27 with TRBJ1-5; TRBD1 aligns across 9 bases. Germline trimming cut 6 bases from V and 6 bases from J; bases unmatched to any gene: 6. Per the germline V gene, CDR1 is MNHEY and CDR2 is SMNVEV (reference sequence). The CDR3 has 14 residues. The CDR3 DNA sequence: TGTGCCAGCAGGGAGACAGGGGGACTTCAGCCCCAGCATTTT. As protein: CASRETGGLQPQHF.

This clonotype was found many times. J is TRBJ2-1 and V is TRBV6-2 or TRBV6-3, with 14 bases that match TRBD2. The CDR3 has 16 amino acids. The germline V gene encodes CDR1 MNHEY and CDR2 SVGEGT. J was trimmed by 6 bases and V by 4 bases; bases with no gene match: 5. The CDR3 loop is CASSWGLAGVGNEQFF. Written as DNA, the CDR3 is TGTGCCAGCAGTTGGGGACTAGCGGGAGTTGGCAATGAGCAGTTCTTC.

This clonotype was seen repeatedly, ten times or more. The chain carries TRBV5-6 and TRBJ2-7; D is unresolved. Germline CDR1 reads SGHDT; CDR2 reads YYEEEE. This CDR3 spans 13 amino acids. V gave up 3 bases and J gave up 5 bases, with 12 bases separating them. The CDR3 nucleotides read TGTGCCAGCAGCTGGGTGTGGGGAAACGAGCAGTACTTC. It translates to CASSWVWGNEQYF.